One TCR beta chain is described in this entry. Its antigen remains unidentified. Time point here: week 23, last vaccination. Vaccine doses each comprised 300 ug of mutant IDH1 20-mer peptide, with topical imiquimod. New astrocytomas of WHO grade 3 or 4 that were IDH1-mutant and ATRX-lost were found in the donors. This entry comes from a study of a mutant IDH1 vaccine in newly diagnosed glioma. Background on the study: The start of vaccination came 4-6 weeks after radiotherapy alone, or with temozolomide cycles. It was radiotherapy, temozolomide, or both that patients received previously, with most receiving both.

Points from the study as a whole: The occurrence of vaccine-induced immune responses was seen in 90% to 95% of patients.

Libraries were prepared by immunoSEQ multiplex PCR; TCRdb keeps only in-frame clonotypes and omits some of them. The data show tens of thousands of clones, 60% to 85% seen once. With 5 bases removed from V and 9 bases from J, the gap between germline ends came to 11 bases. This CDR3 comprises 12 residues. Germline V gives CDR1 LNHDA, CDR2 SQIVND (reference sequence). Sample: PBMCs, taken from a glioma patient whose treatment included an IDH1 peptide vaccine. J is TRBJ2-1 and V is TRBV19, with TRBD2 as a possible D gene (5 bases). The receptor was isolated from a woman in her 40s with glioma. Some clones in this sample may be carry-over from other donors' samples. This chain's CDR3 is CASSLRTGEQFF. The CDR3 bases are TGTGCCAGTAGTCTCCGGACTGGTGAGCAGTTCTTC.